This T cell receptor (beta chain) was sequenced in a study of spatial heterogeneity in lung cancer. Study summary: More beta-chain than alpha-chain sequences were consistently detected.

This clonotype has ten or more counts. What it recognizes is unknown. The CDR3 extends over 14 amino acids. The V end was cut by 5 bases, the J end by 2 bases, with 10 bases between. Germline values: CDR1 SGHTA, CDR2 FQGNSA. The time point was: sample taken at primary tumor resection. Each molecule of TCR cDNA was tagged with one unique molecular identifier. TCRdb reprocessed the 5' RACE reads via MiXCR and lists one record per CDR3 protein. The sample carries more than 20,000 distinct CDR3 sequences, just under 6% recorded once. Study conclusions and caveats: Follow-up blood showed ubiquitous expanded tumor TCRs less than blood at resection did.

Sample: PBMCs, taken at surgery. This sequence was found in a male donor with early-stage non-small cell lung cancer. This rearrangement joins TRBV7-2 to TRBJ2-4; D might be TRBD1 or TRBD2, each matching 5 bases. The CDR3 bases are TGTGCCAGCAGCCCCTGGGGGACCAAAAACATTCAGTACTTC. Translation gives CASSPWGTKNIQYF.